Below are 7 T cell receptor beta chains sequenced from a single sample in a study of human T cells and chemical hapten exposure. MiXCR, applied by TCRdb to the RACE reads, yields one record per CDR3 protein. The sample yields roughly 75,000 distinct CDR3 sequences, 8.6% seen once. Time point indicated: healthy volunteer bleed at 6 weeks. Blood, whole and unfractionated, served as the source for total RNA extraction. The sequencing sample was made of whole blood. All receptors come from a female donor in good health. Some clones in this sample may be carry-over from other donors' samples.

In this sample, this clonotype turned up many times. The chain combines TRBV6-5 with TRBJ1-1; D possibly corresponds to TRBD1 (5 bases). The CDR3 contains 14 residues. Germline assignment: CDR1 MNHEY and CDR2 SVGAGI. Between the trimmed V and J ends, which lost 0 bases and 7 bases, there was a span of 12 bases. CDR3 nucleotides: TGTGCCAGCAGTTACTCCGGGGCAAGGCTTGAAGCTTTCTTT. The encoded protein is CASSYSGARLEAFF.

This clonotype came up many times. V is TRBV11-3 and J is TRBJ2-2; 12 bases are shared with TRBD2. In germline, CDR1 is SGHNT, CDR2 YENEEA. The junction had 6 bases not matched to a gene; V was cut back by 5 bases and J by 8 bases. This CDR3 has 15 amino acids. CDR3 bases: TGTGCCAGCAGCCTAGCGGGGGGGCCAACAGGGGAGCTGTTTTTT. Translated, it gives CASSLAGGPTGELFF.

For this clonotype: This clone may be a read error of a much larger clone one base away. As the CDR3 is not closed by the conserved phenylalanine or tryptophan, this likely results from a read error. The chain recombines TRBV7-9 with TRBJ2-3; 10 nucleotides match TRBD2. Trimming took 6 bases from V and 6 from J; bases not matched to a gene: 9. The CDR3 spans 15 residues. Germline-derived CDR1 and CDR2 are SEHNR and FQNEAQ (reference sequence). The CDR3 loop is CASRKSGGAGDTQYL. The CDR3 nucleotides are TGTGCCAGCAGGAAAAGCGGGGGGGCCGGGGATACGCAGTATCTT.

The V gene is TRBV12-3 or TRBV12-4, the J gene TRBJ2-3; a possible D gene is TRBD2 (6 bases). The V end was cut by 5 bases, the J end by 0 bases, with 12 bases between. The CDR3 length is 15 residues. Here the CDR3 DNA reads TGTGCCAGCAGTGAACTAGCCGTCAGCACAGATACGCAGTATTTT. This translates into CASSELAVSTDTQYF.

This clonotype came up many times. J is TRBJ2-7 and V is TRBV9, with D hard to call. This CDR3 is built from 16 residues. V lost 4 bases, J lost 0 bases, and 17 bases lay in between. The V gene's germline CDR1 is SGDLS and CDR2 YYNGEE. The CDR3 sequence is CASSPRPGPSSYEQYF. CDR3 bases: TGTGCCAGCAGCCCCAGACCCGGACCGAGCTCCTACGAGCAGTACTTC.

This clonotype was recorded many times. The rearrangement joins TRBV12-3 or TRBV12-4 to TRBJ2-5; 9 positions agree with TRBD1. CDR3 size: 17 residues. The J segment lost 6 bases and the V segment lost 3 bases, leaving 14 bases of the junction unmatched. The DNA for the CDR3 is TGTGCCAGCAGTTTCGGGGAGGACAGGGGACCTCGGAAGACCCAGTACTTC. It encodes CASSFGEDRGPRKTQYF.

This clonotype was found a few times. The gene calls are TRBV29-1 and TRBJ1-1; 8 nucleotides align to TRBD1. The CDR3 is 15 amino acids. Germline values: CDR1 SQVTM, CDR2 ANQGSEA. Trimming cost V 2 bases and J 1 base; bases outside gene matches: 6. The CDR3 region has the DNA TGCAGCGTTGAACAGGGGGCATTTGGGAACACTGAAGCTTTCTTT. It translates to CSVEQGAFGNTEAFF.